The present T cell receptor (beta chain) was sequenced within a study of spatial heterogeneity in lung cancer. Study conclusions and caveats: Higher tumor mutation counts went along with higher counts of expanded intratumoral alpha and beta TCRs.

In the case of this clonotype: Its antigen is unknown.

V lost 4 bases, J lost 1 base, and 4 bases stayed unmatched. Germline CDR1 SGHRS, CDR2 YFSETQ. This CDR3 contains 15 residues. TCRdb processed the 5' RACE reads anew with MiXCR; each CDR3 protein has one entry. The sample shows 10,000 to 15,000 distinct CDR3 sequences, around 6.1% of them seen only once. Stated time point: sample taken at primary tumor resection. The chain employs TRBV5-1 and TRBJ2-2; 7 bases map to TRBD1. Sequencing was performed on lung tumor tissue, taken at surgery. This TCR came from a female donor with early-stage non-small cell lung cancer. The CDR3 loop reads CASSPGQRNTGELFF. The CDR3 nucleotides are TGCGCCAGCAGCCCGGGACAGAGGAACACCGGGGAGCTGTTTTTT. Full variable domain (remainder filled in from reference TRBV5-1 and TRBJ2-2): KAGVTQTPRYLIKTRGQQVTLSCSPISGHRSVSWYQQTPGQGLQFLFEYFSETQRNKGNFPGRFSGRQFSNSRSEMNVSTLELGDSALYLCASSPGQRNTGELFFGEGSRLTVL.